Below are 29 T cell receptor beta chains sequenced from a single sample in a study of cytomegalovirus exposure and HLA in healthy donors. This PCR relied on a set of 60 Vbeta primers and 13 Jbeta primers. Some clones are missing from TCRdb's copy, which holds only in-frame ones; the method was immunoSEQ multiplex PCR. The sample lists roughly 120,000 clones, 79% occurring once. Sequencing was performed on PBMCs. The receptors derive from a man aged 18-30 years in good health and CMV-seronegative.

The chain joins TRBV5-1 to TRBJ2-2; TRBD2 agrees at 8 bases. V shed 10 bases, J shed 0 bases, and the junction held 5 bases outside the gene matches. The CDR3 is 14 residues long. Germline CDR1 and CDR2: SGHRS and YFSETQ. In DNA form, the CDR3 reads TGCGCCGGAAAAGCGGGAGCGAACACCGGGGAGCTGTTTTTT. This sequence encodes CAGKAGANTGELFF.

This rearrangement joins TRBV6-5 to TRBJ1-6, with 10 bases fitting TRBD1. The CDR3 sequence is 15 residues long. Germline CDR1 reads MNHEY; CDR2 reads SVGAGI. The V segment lost 2 bases and the J segment 9 bases; nucleotides outside the gene matches: 4. CDR3 sequence reads: CASSYGGQGFSPLHF. The CDR3 bases are TGTGCCAGCAGTTACGGGGGACAGGGGTTTTCACCCCTCCACTTT.

The chain combines TRBV6-1 with TRBJ2-5; tentatively, D is TRBD1 (5 bases). Per the germline V gene, CDR1 is MNHNS and CDR2 is SASEGT. This CDR3 contains 12 residues. V lost 8 bases and J lost 5, with 12 bases in between. The CDR3 DNA sequence: TGTGCCAGCGCCGACAGAGCGGAGACCCAGTACTTC. Translation: CASADRAETQYF.

The chain carries TRBV11-2 and TRBJ2-7; D may be TRBD1 (5 bases). CDR3 length: 15 residues. Germline CDR1 reads SGHAT; CDR2 reads FQNNGV. V lost 1 base to trimming and J lost 5 bases, with 15 bases between them. CDR3 loop: CASSLVSGLYHEQYF. For the CDR3, the DNA is TGTGCCAGCAGCTTAGTGTCAGGGTTGTACCACGAGCAGTACTTC. Full variable domain (rest looked up from reference TRBV11-2 and TRBJ2-7): EAGVAQSPRYKIIEKRQSVAFWCNPISGHATLYWYQQILGQGPKLLIQFQNNGVVDDSQLPKDRFSAERLKGVDSTLKIQPAKLEDSAVYLCASSLVSGLYHEQYFGPGTRLTVT.

The chain uses TRBV28 and TRBJ2-7; 9 nucleotides line up with TRBD1. Germline trimming cut 5 bases from V and 3 bases from J; bases unmatched to any gene: 5. The length of the CDR3 is 14 residues. The germline CDR1 and CDR2 sequences are MDHEN and SYDVKM. CDR3: CASSHQTGGYEQYF. The CDR3 DNA reads as TGTGCCAGCAGTCACCAGACAGGGGGCTACGAGCAGTACTTC.

The V gene is TRBV7-8, the J gene TRBJ1-1; D might be TRBD1 (6 bases). This CDR3 contains 15 residues. The germline V gene has CDR1 SGHVS and CDR2 FQNEAQ. The ends were cut back, 1 base at V and 8 bases at J, with 17 bases in the middle. The CDR3 loop reads CASSLGAGDSGEAFF. CDR3 nucleotide sequence: TGTGCCAGCAGCTTAGGGGCAGGGGATTCGGGGGAAGCTTTCTTT.

This rearrangement joins TRBV5-5 to TRBJ1-6; D is possibly TRBD1 (5 bases). V lost 0 bases, J lost 2 bases, and 15 bases lay in between. CDR1 and CDR2 (germline): SGHKS, YYEKEE (reference sequence). CDR3 length: 18 residues. CDR3 coding DNA: TGTGCCAGCAGCTTGGATCCCCCAGGGAAGGCCTATAATTCACCCCTCCACTTT. As protein: CASSLDPPGKAYNSPLHF.

The rearrangement joins TRBV4-3 to TRBJ2-2; no clear D gene. The CDR3 totals 14 residues. Per the germline V gene, CDR1 is LGHNA and CDR2 is YSLEER. The germline V and J ends were trimmed by 4 bases and 0 bases, with 6 bases remaining between them. The CDR3 region is CASSRLANTGELFF. CDR3 nucleotides: TGCGCCAGCAGCCGCCTAGCGAACACCGGGGAGCTGTTTTTT.

There are a few counts of this clone. This sequence joins TRBV28 and TRBJ2-7, with TRBD2 matching 8 bases. J lost 2 bases, V lost 5 bases, and 5 bases had no gene match. The CDR3 runs to 14 residues. Germline V gene data show CDR1 as MDHEN and CDR2 as SYDVKM. The CDR3 nucleotides are TGTGCCAGCAGTCGCGGGGGGCTTACCTACGAGCAGTACTTC. Protein: CASSRGGLTYEQYF.

This chain connects TRBV11-2 to TRBJ1-3; D remains ambiguous. The CDR3 spans 15 residues. V gave up 0 bases and J gave up 3 bases, with 9 bases separating them. Germline CDR1 and CDR2: SGHAT and FQNNGV. The CDR3 region has the DNA TGTGCCAGCAGCTTAGATGGGCCAGGTGGAAACACCATATATTTT. Translation gives CASSLDGPGGNTIYF.

This clone has just one count. V is TRBV30 and J is TRBJ1-3, with D unclear. The CDR3 sequence is 14 residues long. Trimming removed 2 bases from V and 7 bases from J, with 15 bases in between. CDR1 and CDR2 (germline): GTSNPN, SVGIG (reference sequence). As DNA, the CDR3 is TGTGCCTGGAGTTTGGCCCTCGCGGCGAACACCATATATTTT. Translating gives CAWSLALAANTIYF.

The gene calls are TRBV5-4 and TRBJ1-2, with D tentatively TRBD1 (6 bases). Germline CDR1 reads SGHNT; CDR2 reads YYREEE (reference sequence). This CDR3 spans 12 amino acids. The V end was cut by 5 bases, the J end by 7 bases, with 12 bases between. CDR3 DNA: TGTGCCAGCAGAAACAGGGAGGGTGGCTACACCTTC. This gives the protein CASRNREGGYTF.

The chain has TRBV7-2 and TRBJ2-7, with 13 nucleotides matching TRBD2. CDR1 SGHTA and CDR2 FQGNSA come from the germline V gene. This CDR3 has 16 residues. V was pared by 5 bases and J by 5 bases, with 9 bases of the junction left unmatched. The DNA of the CDR3 is TGTGCCAGCAGCGGGGGGACTAGCGGGAAAGTAGACGAGCAGTACTTC. Protein product: CASSGGTSGKVDEQYF.

This clone occurred once. This chain links TRBV6-5 with TRBJ2-1; TRBD2 is a possible D gene (6 bases). CDR3 size: 15 residues. Germline-derived CDR1 and CDR2 are MNHEY and SVGAGI. Trimming left V 2 bases short and J 6 bases short, with 14 bases between. The CDR3 nucleotides are TGTGCCAGCAGTTACGTCGGGAGTATCTTCAATGAGCAGTTCTTC. Translation: CASSYVGSIFNEQFF.

This chain joins TRBV14 and TRBJ1-3; D is undetermined. Trimming stripped 0 bases from V and 0 bases from J, with 12 bases between. Per the germline V gene, CDR1 is SGHDN and CDR2 is FVKESK. The CDR3 spans 17 residues. The CDR3: CASSQEADSSSGNTIYF. CDR3 DNA: TGTGCCAGCAGCCAAGAGGCCGACTCTAGCTCTGGAAACACCATATATTTT.

The chain couples TRBV6-5 to TRBJ2-2, with 7 bases identical to TRBD2. Germline loops: CDR1 MNHEY, CDR2 SVGAGI. This CDR3 is built from 15 residues. Trimming at V came to 4 bases and at J to 0 bases, leaving 2 bases not matched to a gene. CDR3 region: CASSLLATNTGELFF. In DNA form, the CDR3 reads TGTGCCAGCAGTTTACTAGCGACGAACACCGGGGAGCTGTTTTTT.

The gene calls are TRBV9 and TRBJ2-2, with D uncertain. The length of the CDR3 is 14 residues. Germline V CDR1 and CDR2: SGDLS, YYNGEE. V gave up 5 bases and J gave up 2 bases, with 10 bases separating them. DNA for the CDR3: TGTGCCAGCAGTCCTGTAGCCAACACCGGGGAGCTGTTTTTT. Amino acids: CASSPVANTGELFF.

About this clone: The same CDR3 arises from other DNA sequences in this sample as well. The CDR3 spells CAISPGQGNSPLHF. CDR3 in DNA: TGTGCCATCAGTCCGGGACAGGGAAATTCACCCCTCCACTTT. This chain joins TRBV10-3 and TRBJ1-6, with 9 bases aligning to TRBD1. This CDR3 is built from 14 residues. In germline, CDR1 is ENHRY, CDR2 SYGVKD. The V and J ends lost 5 bases and 7 bases, in that order; junction bases with no gene match: 3.

The CDR3 region is CASSLSTGNTGELFF. DNA of the CDR3: TGTGCCAGCAGTTTGTCGACAGGGAACACCGGGGAGCTGTTTTTT. The chain combines TRBV6-5 with TRBJ2-2, with D possibly matching TRBD1 (6 bases). Germline V lookup: CDR1 MNHEY, CDR2 SVGAGI. V gave up 4 bases and J gave up 1 base, with 10 bases separating them. The CDR3 sequence is 15 residues long.

The chain links TRBV9 to TRBJ2-3, with 8 positions matching TRBD1. The germline V gene has CDR1 SGDLS and CDR2 YYNGEE. This CDR3 comprises 15 residues. V dropped 4 bases and J dropped 0; count of bases not matched to a gene: 4. The CDR3 nucleotides read TGTGCCAGCAGCATCCGGGACAGGAGCACAGATACGCAGTATTTT. Translated: CASSIRDRSTDTQYF.

The V and J genes are TRBV7-9 and TRBJ2-1; TRBD2 is a possible D gene (5 bases). Germline V gene data show CDR1 as SEHNR and CDR2 as FQNEAQ (reference sequence). V was clipped by 5 bases and J by 12 bases, with 14 bases between them. The CDR3 is 12 amino acids. The CDR3 spells CASSREGVGQFF. The CDR3 DNA reads TGTGCCAGCAGCCGTGAGGGCGTCGGGCAGTTCTTC.

The rearrangement links TRBV18 to TRBJ2-7; TRBD2 matches 7 bases. CDR3 length equals 14 residues. Germline V gives CDR1 KGHSH, CDR2 LQKENI. The V and J ends lost 5 bases and 2 bases, in that order; junction bases with no gene match: 6. The CDR3 DNA sequence: TGTGCCAGCTCATTTGGGCGGGAGACCTACGAGCAGTACTTC. Protein sequence: CASSFGRETYEQYF.

The chain links TRBV5-1 to TRBJ2-1; 9 positions match TRBD1. Germline CDR1 and CDR2: SGHRS and YFSETQ. This CDR3 region has 15 residues. Germline trimming cut 1 base from V and 7 bases from J; bases unmatched to any gene: 6. The CDR3 region has the DNA TGCGCCAGCAGCTTGACAGGGGGCTGGGTTAATGAGCAGTTCTTC. Residues: CASSLTGGWVNEQFF.

This clone has only one observation. V is TRBV28 and J is TRBJ2-3, with D perhaps matching TRBD2 (6 bases). CDR1 and CDR2 from the germline V gene are MDHEN and SYDVKM. Trimming stripped 7 bases from V and 2 bases from J, with 19 bases between. The CDR3 runs to 16 residues. The CDR3 sequence: CASIPLVGGPTDTQYF. In DNA, the CDR3 is TGTGCCAGCATCCCATTAGTGGGAGGACCCACAGATACGCAGTATTTT.

The chain carries TRBV6-1 and TRBJ2-1; 7 nucleotides align to TRBD2. Unmatched junction bases numbered 11, after V lost 4 bases and J lost 2 bases. This CDR3 spans 17 amino acids. In germline, CDR1 is MNHNS, CDR2 SASEGT. The CDR3 loop reads CASSVLLAAGTYNEQFF. As DNA, the CDR3 is TGTGCCAGCAGTGTACTTCTAGCAGCGGGAACCTACAATGAGCAGTTCTTC.

The V gene is TRBV30, the J gene TRBJ2-6, with a weak D call TRBD1 (5 bases). V lost 7 bases and J lost 5, with 12 bases in between. Germline V CDR1 and CDR2: GTSNPN, SVGIG (reference sequence). The CDR3 contains 13 residues. The CDR3 protein is CASTQGWANVLTF. CDR3 nucleotides: TGTGCCTCCACCCAGGGTTGGGCCAACGTCCTGACTTTC.

The chain joins TRBV29-1 to TRBJ2-1; TRBD2 matches 8 bases. CDR1 is SQVTM, CDR2 ANQGSEA, per germline. J lost 4 bases, V lost 4 bases, and 15 bases had no gene match. CDR3 length: 17 amino acids. CDR3 in amino acids: CSVGGLVSALLYNEQFF. CDR3 coding DNA: TGCAGCGTTGGGGGACTAGTATCGGCTCTCCTATACAATGAGCAGTTCTTC.

This clone ranks as medium-sized. The chain uses TRBV4-2 and TRBJ2-7; possibly TRBD2 for D (5 bases). The CDR3 loop spans 15 amino acids. Trimming removed 4 bases at V and 0 bases at J, with 13 bases between. Germline assignment: CDR1 LGHNA and CDR2 YNFKEQ. The CDR3, as DNA: TGTGCCAGCAGCCGCGGTGAGGGTAGCTCCTACGAGCAGTACTTC. Translating it yields CASSRGEGSSYEQYF.

This clone occurred once. This rearrangement joins TRBV30 to TRBJ2-2; maybe TRBD2 (6 bases). V shed 0 bases and J shed 6 bases, with 11 bases lying between them. Germline CDR1 and CDR2: GTSNPN and SVGIG (reference sequence). The CDR3 is made up of 14 amino acids. The CDR3 DNA sequence: TGTGCCTGGAGTGTAACTAGCAGCTCCGGGGAGCTGTTTTTT. This translates into CAWSVTSSSGELFF.